These T cell receptor beta chains were read from a single sample in a study of blood T cell repertoires in COVID-19. Produced via immunoSEQ multiplex PCR; TCRdb's table is partial and in-frame only. The data contain some 140,000 clones, roughly 85% of them singletons. Sequencing was performed on peripheral blood. These receptors were collected from a man in his sixties with acute or convalescent COVID-19. The CDR3 runs from the conserved cysteine through the conserved F or W. Only part of the rows carry a size: once, few, many, or a class if the clone is expanded.

abundance: many; j_gene: TRBJ1-2; v_gene: TRBV7-2; CDR3aa: CASSLDSGGGYTF
abundance: .; j_gene: TRBJ2-1; v_gene: TRBV29-1; CDR3aa: CSVDRGGGSDEQFF
abundance: .; j_gene: TRBJ2-7; v_gene: TRBV28; CDR3aa: CASSLLAGGYEQYF
abundance: once; j_gene: TRBJ1-1; v_gene: TRBV6-2/TRBV6-3; CDR3aa: CASSYSSLHTEAFF
abundance: .; j_gene: TRBJ1-1; v_gene: TRBV30; CDR3aa: CAWDRGLNTEAFF
abundance: few; j_gene: TRBJ2-7; v_gene: TRBV4-3; CDR3aa: CASSQSAGTGNEQYF
abundance: .; j_gene: TRBJ2-3; v_gene: TRBV5-1; CDR3aa: CASSLYGNTDTQYF
abundance: .; j_gene: TRBJ1-6; v_gene: TRBV7-9; CDR3aa: CASSPGTGHNSPLHF
abundance: once; j_gene: TRBJ2-7; v_gene: TRBV2; CDR3aa: CASKTSGTRSYEQYF
abundance: .; j_gene: TRBJ2-1; v_gene: TRBV21-1; CDR3aa: CASSKAVASWGDEQFF
abundance: .; j_gene: TRBJ2-5; v_gene: TRBV18; CDR3aa: CASSPGLSGLGETQYF
abundance: once; j_gene: TRBJ1-6; v_gene: TRBV5-1; CDR3aa: CASSWLTLGSPLHF
abundance: .; j_gene: TRBJ1-5; v_gene: TRBV6-2/TRBV6-3; CDR3aa: CASIPNGGPNQPQHF
abundance: few; j_gene: TRBJ2-1; v_gene: TRBV19; CDR3aa: CASSSTRNEQFF
abundance: few; j_gene: TRBJ2-5; v_gene: TRBV11-2; CDR3aa: CASSLAPGTGQETQYF
abundance: .; j_gene: TRBJ1-1; v_gene: TRBV5-4; CDR3aa: CASRVPGVDTEAFF
abundance: once; j_gene: TRBJ1-1; v_gene: TRBV5-4; CDR3aa: CASSSPDRGVNTEAFF
abundance: .; j_gene: TRBJ2-2; v_gene: TRBV19; CDR3aa: CAAMSGRNTGELFF
abundance: .; j_gene: TRBJ1-4; v_gene: TRBV10-3; CDR3aa: CAIRPGQGVTTNEKLFF
abundance: .; j_gene: TRBJ1-6; v_gene: TRBV6-5; CDR3aa: CASSPNSGNSPLHF
abundance: few; j_gene: TRBJ2-5; v_gene: TRBV7-2; CDR3aa: CASSLQTGGGETQYF
abundance: .; j_gene: TRBJ1-2; v_gene: TRBV13; CDR3aa: CASSLITGGAYGYTF
abundance: .; j_gene: TRBJ2-2; v_gene: TRBV7-8; CDR3aa: CASSAQAGANTGELFF
abundance: .; j_gene: TRBJ1-5; v_gene: TRBV28; CDR3aa: CASSFFWGDNQPQHF